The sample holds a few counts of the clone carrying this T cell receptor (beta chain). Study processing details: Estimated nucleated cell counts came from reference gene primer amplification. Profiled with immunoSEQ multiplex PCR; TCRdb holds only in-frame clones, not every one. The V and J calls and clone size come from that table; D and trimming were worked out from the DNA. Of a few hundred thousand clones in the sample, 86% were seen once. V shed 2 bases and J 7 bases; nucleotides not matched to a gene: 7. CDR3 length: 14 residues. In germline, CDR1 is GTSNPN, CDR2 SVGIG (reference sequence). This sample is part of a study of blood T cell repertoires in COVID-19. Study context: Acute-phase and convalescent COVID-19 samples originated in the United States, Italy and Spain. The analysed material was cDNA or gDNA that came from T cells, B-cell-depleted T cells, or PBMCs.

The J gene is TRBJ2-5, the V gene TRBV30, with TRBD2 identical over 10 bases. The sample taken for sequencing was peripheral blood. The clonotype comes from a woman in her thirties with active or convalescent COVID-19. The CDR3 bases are TGTGCCTGGAGTTTTACTAGCGGGACCGGGACCCAGTACTTC. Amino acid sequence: CAWSFTSGTGTQYF.